This T cell receptor (beta chain) was captured by sequencing in a study of blood T cell repertoires in COVID-19. Seattle's cohort entered during active infection and was followed longitudinally. CDR3 length: 14 amino acids. Germline-derived CDR1 and CDR2 are GTSNPN and SVGIG (reference sequence). V lost 1 base, J lost 4 bases, and 5 bases stayed unmatched. In the original workflow: Estimated nucleated cell counts came from reference gene primer amplification. Libraries were prepared by immunoSEQ multiplex PCR; TCRdb keeps only in-frame clonotypes and omits some of them. V and J calls plus clone size are reproduced from that table; the DNA served to infer D and trimming. The data contain some 270,000 clones, around 88% of them singletons.

Sequencing input: peripheral blood. The chain employs TRBV30 and TRBJ1-2, with 8 bases identical to TRBD1. The sequence derives from a woman of 80 years or more with COVID-19, enrolled during active disease. CDR3 region: CAWSDRDRGYGYTF. DNA for the CDR3: TGTGCCTGGAGTGACCGCGACAGGGGCTATGGCTACACCTTC.